This T cell receptor beta chain appears in the sequencing data of a study of shared clonotypes between healthy human individuals. Study summary: Participating donors consisted of two women and a few men aged 18 to 49. Study results and caveats: Between a few donors, naive CD4 clonotypes were shared at a level of approximately 5%.

As regards this clone: The target antigen is unknown.

The CDR3 sequence is 15 residues long. V lost 2 bases and J lost 7; bases outside the gene matches: 5. Germline lookup yields CDR1 SGHTA and CDR2 FQGNSA. Some clones are missing from TCRdb's copy, which holds only in-frame ones; the method was immunoSEQ multiplex PCR. In the table there are some 680,000 clones, less than 80% of which are singletons. Material: memory CD4+ T cells sorted from blood. The subset denotes: CD45RA-negative fraction. This TCR derives from a woman in her twenties or thirties in good health. V is TRBV7-2 and J is TRBJ2-1; TRBD1 matches at 10 bases. The CDR3 DNA sequence: TGTGCCAGCAGCTTATGGACAGGGGGAGGAAATGAGCAGTTCTTC. Its protein product is CASSLWTGGGNEQFF.